These 28 T cell receptor beta chains came from one sample sequenced in a study of PD-L1 blockade in urothelial cancer. Regarding time point: pretreatment peripheral blood. Sequencing was performed with immunoSEQ multiplex PCR; in TCRdb, only in-frame clones are kept and a portion is missing. Here the sample spans tens of thousands of clones, about 80% being singletons. The source material was PBMCs, sampled around atezolizumab (anti-PD-L1) treatment. Source of these receptors: a man in his forties or fifties with urothelial cancer.

The chain combines TRBV7-8 with TRBJ1-2; perhaps TRBD1 as D (6 bases). The CDR3 sequence is 16 residues long. CDR1 is SGHVS and CDR2 is FQNEAQ in the germline V gene. Trimming removed 1 base at V and 0 bases at J, with 12 bases between. The CDR3 protein is CASSLDGDKANYGYTF. The CDR3, as DNA: TGTGCCAGCAGCTTAGATGGGGACAAAGCTAACTATGGCTACACCTTC.

V usage is TRBV27 and J usage is TRBJ1-5; 9 bases are a match to TRBD1. The CDR3 totals 20 residues. J lost 2 bases, V lost 4 bases, and 18 bases had no gene match. Germline CDR1 reads MNHEY; CDR2 reads SMNVEV (reference sequence). CDR3 sequence reads: CASSSVAGQGVGLGNQPQHF. The CDR3 DNA is TGTGCCAGCAGTTCTGTCGCGGGACAGGGTGTCGGCTTAGGCAATCAGCCCCAGCATTTT.

V is TRBV18 and J is TRBJ1-6, with TRBD1 matching 8 bases. The CDR3 is 14 amino acids. CDR1 and CDR2 from the germline V gene are KGHSH and LQKENI. V was clipped by 4 bases and J by 7 bases; unmatched bases: 3. The CDR3 protein is CASSLDRGNSPLHF. The CDR3 nucleotides read TGTGCCAGCTCACTCGACAGGGGAAATTCACCCCTCCACTTT. The complete variable domain, with remaining parts taken from reference TRBV18 and TRBJ1-6, reads NAGVMQNPRHLVRRRGQEARLRCSPMKGHSHVYWYRQLPEEGLKFMVYLQKENIIDESGMPKERFSAEFPKEGPSILRIQQVVRGDSAAYFCASSLDRGNSPLHFGNGTRLTVT.

J is TRBJ2-7 and V is TRBV10-1; 9 nucleotides agree with TRBD1. The junction had 1 base not matched to a gene; V was cut back by 1 base and J by 3 bases. Germline CDR1 is WNHNN and CDR2 is SYGVQD (reference sequence). This CDR3 comprises 14 residues. CDR3 in amino acids: CASSELTGGYEQYF. CDR3 bases: TGCGCCAGCAGTGAGTTGACAGGGGGCTACGAGCAGTACTTC.

The V call is TRBV19, the J call TRBJ1-6; TRBD1 is a possible D gene (5 bases). CDR3 length equals 15 residues. Deletions cut 3 bases from V and 10 bases from J, with 16 bases between. From germline, CDR1 is LNHDA and CDR2 SQIVND (reference sequence). The CDR3 DNA is TGTGCCAGTAGTATCGGGGGTATCTGGGAATCACCCCTCCACTTT. Translated, it gives CASSIGGIWESPLHF.

This rearrangement joins TRBV7-6 to TRBJ2-1; D is perhaps TRBD2 (6 bases). Deletions cut 0 bases from V and 9 bases from J, with 9 bases between. The CDR3 length is 13 residues. The germline CDR1 and CDR2 sequences are SGHVS and FNYEAQ. The CDR3 loop reads CASSLAGGREQFF. The DNA for the CDR3 is TGTGCCAGCAGCTTAGCGGGGGGTCGTGAGCAGTTCTTC.

V and J are TRBV7-9 and TRBJ2-1, with 10 nucleotides matching TRBD2. J gave up 7 bases and V 1 base, and 4 bases lay outside the gene matches. The CDR3 sequence is 15 residues long. From germline, CDR1 is SEHNR and CDR2 FQNEAQ (reference sequence). DNA of the CDR3: TGTGCCAGCAGCTTAGAGCGGGGGGGCTGGAATGAGCAGTTCTTC. The encoded protein is CASSLERGGWNEQFF.

CDR3 DNA: TGTGCCTGGAGTTCGACAGGGGTTGAGACCCAGTACTTC. Protein: CAWSSTGVETQYF. The rearrangement uses TRBV30 and TRBJ2-5; TRBD1 aligns across 8 bases. Germline V gives CDR1 GTSNPN, CDR2 SVGIG (reference sequence). This CDR3 has 13 amino acids. J gave up 5 bases and V 2 bases, and 4 bases lay outside the gene matches.

The chain combines TRBV13 with TRBJ2-7; 7 positions match TRBD1. J gave up 0 bases and V 8 bases, and 10 bases lay outside the gene matches. The CDR3 length is 15 residues. CDR1 is PRHDT and CDR2 is FYEKMQ in the germline V gene (reference sequence). CDR3 in amino acids: CASSFGTVISYEQYF. The CDR3 nucleotides read TGTGCCAGCTCCTTCGGGACAGTAATCTCCTACGAGCAGTACTTC.

This clone was found once. The chain uses TRBV13 and TRBJ2-3, with 9 bases that match TRBD2. CDR3 size: 15 residues. V gave up 0 bases and J gave up 5 bases; unmatched junction bases: 3. Germline values: CDR1 PRHDT, CDR2 FYEKMQ (reference sequence). The CDR3 is CASSLGSGGRDTQYF. The CDR3 region has the DNA TGTGCCAGCAGCTTAGGTAGCGGGGGTAGAGATACGCAGTATTTT.

The V and J genes are TRBV30 and TRBJ1-5, with a tentative D call TRBD1 (6 bases). Trimming took off 0 bases at V and 1 base at J, with 10 bases between the two ends. The CDR3 has 15 amino acids. Germline assignment: CDR1 GTSNPN and CDR2 SVGIG (reference sequence). The chain's CDR3 is CAWSVRGGSNQPQHF. CDR3 DNA: TGTGCCTGGAGTGTACGTGGGGGCAGCAATCAGCCCCAGCATTTT.

The chain couples TRBV18 to TRBJ1-1; D is unclear. This CDR3 region has 14 residues. V dropped 0 bases and J dropped 0 bases, with 5 bases sitting between them. The germline gives CDR1 KGHSH, CDR2 LQKENI. CDR3 DNA: TGTGCCAGCTCACCACCGTCCGTGAACACTGAAGCTTTCTTT. Translated, it gives CASSPPSVNTEAFF.

Written as DNA, the CDR3 is TGTGCCAGCAGAGCTAGCGGGGGGATCGGTGAGCAGTTCTTC. As protein: CASRASGGIGEQFF. The V call is TRBV11-1, the J call TRBJ2-1, with 11 bases fitting TRBD2. Trimming took 6 bases from V and 9 from J; bases not matched to a gene: 7. CDR3 length: 14 amino acids. In germline, CDR1 is SGHAT, CDR2 FQDESV (reference sequence). Full variable domain (rest looked up from reference TRBV11-1 and TRBJ2-1): EAEVAQSPRYKITEKSQAVAFWCDPISGHATLYWYRQILGQGPELLVQFQDESVVDDSQLPKDRFSAERLKGVDSTLKIQPAELGDSAMYLCASRASGGIGEQFFGPGTRLTVL.

The rearrangement links TRBV6-5 to TRBJ1-2; D is perhaps TRBD1 (6 bases). The V gene's germline CDR1 is MNHEY and CDR2 SVGAGI. The CDR3 is 15 amino acids. V lost 6 bases to trimming and J lost 0 bases, with 14 bases between them. The CDR3 protein is CASSRNRDANYGYTF. The CDR3 nucleotides are TGTGCCAGCAGCCGGAACAGGGACGCTAACTATGGCTACACCTTC.

The V gene is TRBV7-3, the J gene TRBJ2-3, with a possible D match to TRBD1 (5 bases). V was clipped by 8 bases and J by 1 base, with 13 bases between them. The CDR3 is 14 amino acids. Germline-derived CDR1 and CDR2 are SGHTA and FQGTGA. CDR3 protein: CASSRQTGTDTQYF. The CDR3 DNA sequence: TGTGCCAGCTCTAGACAGACTGGCACAGATACGCAGTATTTT.

J is TRBJ2-1 and V is TRBV19; 7 positions agree with TRBD1. The CDR3 is made up of 17 amino acids. Per germline, CDR1 LNHDA and CDR2 SQIVND (reference sequence). Trimming at V came to 4 bases and at J to 3 bases, leaving 12 bases not matched to a gene. The CDR3: CASSTRPGTAFYNEQFF. The CDR3 DNA reads as TGTGCCAGTAGTACCCGACCCGGGACAGCCTTCTACAATGAGCAGTTCTTC.

The chain has TRBV6-5 and TRBJ2-1; TRBD1 aligns across 9 bases. This CDR3 is 14 amino acids long. The junction had 7 bases not matched to a gene; V was cut back by 11 bases and J by 2 bases. Germline CDR1 and CDR2: MNHEY and SVGAGI. The CDR3 is CAGGGTGPYNEQFF. CDR3 coding DNA: TGTGCCGGAGGAGGGACAGGGCCCTACAATGAGCAGTTCTTC.

V gene TRBV5-8 combines with J gene TRBJ2-1; a weak D match, TRBD2 (6 bases). CDR3 length: 15 residues. The V gene lost 3 bases and the J gene lost 7 bases, with 17 bases spanning the gap. The V gene's germline CDR1 is SGHTS and CDR2 YDEGEE. Written as DNA, the CDR3 is TGTGCCAGCAGCTCCGGGACTCACGAGGGGAATGAGCAGTTCTTC. Residues: CASSSGTHEGNEQFF.

This chain links TRBV10-2 with TRBJ2-1, with 9 nucleotides matching TRBD2. CDR1 and CDR2 from the germline V gene are WSHSY and SAAADI. CDR3 length: 14 residues. The ends lost 7 bases at V and 8 bases at J; junction bases unmatched: 9. CDR3 residues: CASKGTSNWDEQFF. The CDR3 DNA reads as TGCGCCAGCAAGGGGACTAGCAATTGGGATGAGCAGTTCTTC.

V is TRBV30 and J is TRBJ2-7; 7 nucleotides align to TRBD2. The CDR3 contains 12 residues. From germline, CDR1 is GTSNPN and CDR2 SVGIG (reference sequence). The V and J ends lost 7 bases and 3 bases, in that order; junction bases with no gene match: 6. CDR3 in amino acids: CAFLTGGYEQYF. The CDR3 DNA is TGTGCCTTCCTGACGGGAGGCTACGAGCAGTACTTC.

This chain connects TRBV28 to TRBJ1-3; maybe TRBD1 (5 bases). CDR1 and CDR2 (germline): MDHEN, SYDVKM. This CDR3 contains 15 residues. Trimming cost V 3 bases and J 4 bases, with 13 bases left between them. The CDR3 nucleotides read TGTGCCAGCAGTTTGGGGCAGATGAGAGGAAACACCATATATTTT. This codes for CASSLGQMRGNTIYF.

The chain has TRBV7-9 and TRBJ2-7, with 8 nucleotides matching TRBD1. This CDR3 comprises 13 residues. Germline loops: CDR1 SEHNR, CDR2 FQNEAQ (reference sequence). Losses at the gene ends were 5 bases for V and 2 bases for J; bases not matched to a gene: 2. Here the CDR3 reads CASSRTGPYEQYF. The CDR3 DNA reads TGTGCCAGCAGCCGGACAGGGCCCTACGAGCAGTACTTC.

This sequence joins TRBV9 and TRBJ2-3; 9 nucleotides align to TRBD2. The germline V gene has CDR1 SGDLS and CDR2 YYNGEE. The length of the CDR3 is 17 residues. V shed 0 bases and J 2 bases; nucleotides not matched to a gene: 7. The CDR3 DNA is TGTGCCAGCAGCGTAGGCGTTAGCGGGAGTCTCACAGATACGCAGTATTTT. Translation gives CASSVGVSGSLTDTQYF.

J is TRBJ2-1 and V is TRBV4-1, with TRBD1 identical over 10 bases. Germline-derived CDR1 and CDR2 are MGHRA and YSYEKL. The ends lost 3 bases at V and 5 bases at J; junction bases unmatched: 4. The CDR3 loop spans 15 amino acids. CDR3 nucleotide sequence: TGCGCCAGCAGCCACGGGACAGGGGAGAACAATGAGCAGTTCTTC. It specifies CASSHGTGENNEQFF.

The V gene is TRBV10-2, the J gene TRBJ2-3; a weak D match, TRBD1 (6 bases). The V gene's germline CDR1 is WSHSY and CDR2 SAAADI. The germline V and J ends were trimmed by 7 bases and 4 bases, with 21 bases remaining between them. The CDR3 spans 16 residues. The CDR3 loop reads CASTVGEAGVSDTQYF. The CDR3 DNA reads TGCGCCAGCACCGTAGGCGAGGCAGGGGTTTCAGATACGCAGTATTTT.

This clone was seen just once. The V call is TRBV9, the J call TRBJ2-1; 10 bases match TRBD2. This CDR3 is built from 18 residues. J was trimmed by 7 bases and V by 0 bases; bases with no gene match: 13. Looked up from germline, CDR1 is SGDLS and CDR2 is YYNGEE. For the CDR3, the DNA is TGTGCCAGCAGCGTAGGTCTAGCGGGGGTCCTGAGGGGGAATGAGCAGTTCTTC. This gives the protein CASSVGLAGVLRGNEQFF. The full variable domain, in which reference TRBV9 and TRBJ2-1 provide the parts outside the CDR3, is DSGVTQTPKHLITATGQRVTLRCSPRSGDLSVYWYQQSLDQGLQFLIQYYNGEERAKGNILERFSAQQFPDLHSELNLSSLELGDSALYFCASSVGLAGVLRGNEQFFGPGTRLTVL.

This clone was seen a few times. CDR3 region: CSVGPGSYNEQFF. As DNA, the CDR3 is TGCAGCGTTGGACCAGGCTCCTACAATGAGCAGTTCTTC. The chain recombines TRBV29-1 with TRBJ2-1, with D unresolved. V was pared by 4 bases and J by 0 bases, with 7 bases between. CDR3 size: 13 residues. Germline CDR1 is SQVTM and CDR2 is ANQGSEA.

The rearrangement links TRBV2 to TRBJ1-5, with 7 positions matching TRBD1. The junction had 3 bases not matched to a gene; V was cut back by 4 bases and J by 0 bases. Germline V gene data show CDR1 as SNHLY and CDR2 as FYNNEI. The CDR3 is 15 amino acids. CDR3 residues: CASSAGQYSNQPQHF. In nucleotides, the CDR3 is TGTGCCAGCAGTGCGGGACAGTATAGCAATCAGCCCCAGCATTTT.